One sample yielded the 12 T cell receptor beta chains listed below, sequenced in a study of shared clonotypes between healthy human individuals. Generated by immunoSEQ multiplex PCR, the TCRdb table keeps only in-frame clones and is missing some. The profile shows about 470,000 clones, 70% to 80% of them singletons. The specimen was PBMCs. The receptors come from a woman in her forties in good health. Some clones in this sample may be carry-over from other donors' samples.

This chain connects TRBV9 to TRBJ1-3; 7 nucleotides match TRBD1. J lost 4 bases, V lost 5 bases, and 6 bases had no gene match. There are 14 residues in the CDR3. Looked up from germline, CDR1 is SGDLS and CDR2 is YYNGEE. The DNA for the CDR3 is TGTGCCAGCAGTGCGGACAGGCCGGGAAACACCATATATTTT. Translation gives CASSADRPGNTIYF. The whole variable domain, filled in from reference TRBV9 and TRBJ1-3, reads DSGVTQTPKHLITATGQRVTLRCSPRSGDLSVYWYQQSLDQGLQFLIQYYNGEERAKGNILERFSAQQFPDLHSELNLSSLELGDSALYFCASSADRPGNTIYFGEGSWLTVV.

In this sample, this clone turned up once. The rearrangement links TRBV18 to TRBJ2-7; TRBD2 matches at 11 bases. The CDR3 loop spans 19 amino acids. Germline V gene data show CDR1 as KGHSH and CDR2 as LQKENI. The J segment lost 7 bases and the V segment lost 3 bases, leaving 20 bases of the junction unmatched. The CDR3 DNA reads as TGTGCCAGCTCACCCACCAAAGACGTCGTGACTAGCGGGATGGGGGAGCAGTACTTC. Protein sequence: CASSPTKDVVTSGMGEQYF.

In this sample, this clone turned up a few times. CDR3 residues: CASSQALQTTYEQYF. DNA of the CDR3: TGTGCCAGCAGCCAAGCGCTTCAGACTACCTACGAGCAGTACTTC. V and J are TRBV4-2 and TRBJ2-5; a possible D gene is TRBD2 (5 bases). The DNA end lines up better with TRBJ2-7; the J call may be wrong. This CDR3 is built from 15 residues. Germline-derived CDR1 and CDR2 are LGHNA and YNFKEQ.

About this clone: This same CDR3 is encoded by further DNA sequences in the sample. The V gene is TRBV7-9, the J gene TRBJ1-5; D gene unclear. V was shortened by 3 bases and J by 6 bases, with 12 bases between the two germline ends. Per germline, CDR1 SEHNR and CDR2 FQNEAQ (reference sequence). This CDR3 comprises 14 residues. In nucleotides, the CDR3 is TGTGCCAGCAGCTTGTCTGGGTTCGGTCAGCCCCAGCATTTT. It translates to CASSLSGFGQPQHF.

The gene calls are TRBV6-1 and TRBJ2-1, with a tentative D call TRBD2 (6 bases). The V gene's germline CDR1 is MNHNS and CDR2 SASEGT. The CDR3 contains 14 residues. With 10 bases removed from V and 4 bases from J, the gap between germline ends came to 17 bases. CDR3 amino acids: CATRDSSPYNEQFF. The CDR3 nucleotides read TGTGCCACCCGGGACTCGAGCCCTTACAATGAGCAGTTCTTC.

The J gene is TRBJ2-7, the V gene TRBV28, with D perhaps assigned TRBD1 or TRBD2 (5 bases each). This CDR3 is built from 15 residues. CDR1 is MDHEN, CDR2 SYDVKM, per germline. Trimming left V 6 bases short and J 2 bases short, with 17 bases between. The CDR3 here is CASRVIRDGPYEQYF. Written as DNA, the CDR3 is TGTGCCAGCAGGGTGATAAGGGACGGACCCTACGAGCAGTACTTC.

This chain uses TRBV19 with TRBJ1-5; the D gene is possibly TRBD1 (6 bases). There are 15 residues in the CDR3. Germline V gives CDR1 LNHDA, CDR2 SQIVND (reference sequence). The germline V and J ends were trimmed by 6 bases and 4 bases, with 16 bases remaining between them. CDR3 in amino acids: CASRGGGLGNQPQHF. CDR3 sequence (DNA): TGTGCCAGTAGAGGCGGGGGGCTAGGAAATCAGCCCCAGCATTTT.

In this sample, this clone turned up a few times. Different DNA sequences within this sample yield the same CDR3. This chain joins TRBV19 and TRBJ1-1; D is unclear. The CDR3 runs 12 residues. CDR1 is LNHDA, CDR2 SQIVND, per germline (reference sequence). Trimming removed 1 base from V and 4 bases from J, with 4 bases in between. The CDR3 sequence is CASSIGFTEAFF. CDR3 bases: TGTGCCAGTAGTATAGGATTCACTGAAGCTTTCTTT.

Here the CDR3 DNA reads TGTGCCAGCTCAGATCTAGCGGGGGGGCAAGAGACCCAGTACTTC. Translated, it gives CASSDLAGGQETQYF. The chain combines TRBV28 with TRBJ2-5, with 12 bases identical to TRBD2. CDR1 and CDR2 from the germline V gene are MDHEN and SYDVKM. Germline trimming cut 8 bases from V and 2 bases from J; bases unmatched to any gene: 6. The CDR3 length is 15 residues.

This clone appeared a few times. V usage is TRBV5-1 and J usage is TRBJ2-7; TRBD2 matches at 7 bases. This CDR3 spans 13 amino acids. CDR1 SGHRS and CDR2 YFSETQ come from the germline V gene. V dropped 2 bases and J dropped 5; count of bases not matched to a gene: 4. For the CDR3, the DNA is TGCGCCAGCAGCTTATCTGCGGGAGACGAGCAGTACTTC. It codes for CASSLSAGDEQYF.

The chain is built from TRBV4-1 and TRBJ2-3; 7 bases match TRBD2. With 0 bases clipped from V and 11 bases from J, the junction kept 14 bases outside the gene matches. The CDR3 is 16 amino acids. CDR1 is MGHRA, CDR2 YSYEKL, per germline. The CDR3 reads CASSQEGRTGRGGQYF. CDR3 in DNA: TGCGCCAGCAGCCAAGAAGGAAGGACGGGCCGCGGGGGGCAGTATTTT.

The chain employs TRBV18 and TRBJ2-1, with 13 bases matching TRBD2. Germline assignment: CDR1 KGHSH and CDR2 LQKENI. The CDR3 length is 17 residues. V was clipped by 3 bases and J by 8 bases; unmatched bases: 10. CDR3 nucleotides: TGTGCCAGCTCACCCGTGGGACTAGCGGGAACCAGCGATGAGCAGTTCTTC. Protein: CASSPVGLAGTSDEQFF.